Below are 31 T cell receptor beta chains sequenced from a single sample in a study of blood T cell repertoires in COVID-19 (dated by TCRdb to 2020 to 2021). The library was obtained by the immunoSEQ multiplex PCR assay. What TCRdb holds here is the immuneACCESS table cut down to in-frame rearrangements. Part of the clones is not present; checked against another copy, under half of the missing clones reflect an unresolved V gene, and the others are unexplained. This sample is represented by a few hundred thousand clones; about 90% of them were singletons. Approximately 4% of the sample belongs to the ten largest clones. The sample consisted of PBMCs or T cells enriched from blood (not recorded which). These receptors were taken from a woman between 18 and 30 years old with acute COVID-19.

The genes are TRBV2 and TRBJ1-3, with 8 bases matching TRBD1. The CDR3 runs 15 residues. Looked up from germline, CDR1 is SNHLY and CDR2 is FYNNEI. V trimming: 6 bases; J trimming: 4 bases; junction bases outside the gene matches: 8. The CDR3: CASRPTGEIGNTIYF. The DNA of the CDR3 is TGTGCCAGCAGGCCGACAGGGGAAATCGGAAACACCATATATTTT.

This chain links TRBV7-3 with TRBJ2-7; D is possibly TRBD1 (7 bases). Per germline, CDR1 SGHTA and CDR2 FQGTGA. Deletions cut 5 bases from V and 4 bases from J, with 12 bases between. CDR3 length equals 13 residues. CDR3 residues: CASSPSGGYEQYF. The CDR3 DNA follows: TGTGCCAGCAGCCCATCAGGGGGGTACGAGCAGTACTTC.

The DNA for the CDR3 is TGTGCCAGCAGTTTAACGGGGATAGATGGAAACACCATATATTTT. It translates to CASSLTGIDGNTIYF. The genes are TRBV28 and TRBJ1-3; unclear D gene. Trimming cost V 2 bases and J 3 bases, with 11 bases left between them. The CDR3 is 15 residues long. Per the germline V gene, CDR1 is MDHEN and CDR2 is SYDVKM. The entire variable domain, with the rest obtained from reference TRBV28 and TRBJ1-3, is as follows: DVKVTQSSRYLVKRTGEKVFLECVQDMDHENMFWYRQDPGLGLRLIYFSYDVKMKEKGDIPEGYSVSREKKERFSLILESASTNQTSMYLCASSLTGIDGNTIYFGEGSWLTVV.

The chain is built from TRBV12-3 or TRBV12-4 and TRBJ2-1, with a weak D call TRBD1 (6 bases). V dropped 3 bases and J dropped 11 bases, with 11 bases sitting between them. The CDR3 loop spans 12 amino acids. DNA of the CDR3: TGTGCCAGCAGTTTTGGGGGCGGCCAGCAGTTCTTC. It codes for CASSFGGGQQFF.

This chain's CDR3 is CASSFSGSKYEQFF. The CDR3 DNA follows: TGCGCCAGCAGCTTCTCCGGGTCCAAGTATGAGCAGTTCTTC. This rearrangement joins TRBV5-1 to TRBJ2-1; D call uncertain. Trimming cost V 2 bases and J 8 bases, with 14 bases left between them. Germline loops: CDR1 SGHRS, CDR2 YFSETQ. The CDR3 has 14 residues.

This chain joins TRBV7-9 and TRBJ1-4; maybe TRBD1 (5 bases). V lost 4 bases, J lost 0 bases, and 9 bases lay in between. The CDR3 contains 15 residues. The germline CDR1 and CDR2 sequences are SEHNR and FQNEAQ (reference sequence). CDR3 DNA: TGTGCCAGCAGCTCCAGACAGCCAACTAATGAAAAACTGTTTTTT. Its protein product is CASSSRQPTNEKLFF. The whole variable domain, remainder taken from reference TRBV7-9 and TRBJ1-4, is DTGVSQNPRHKITKRGQNVTFRCDPISEHNRLYWYRQTLGQGPEFLTYFQNEAQLEKSRLLSDRFSAERPKGSFSTLEIQRTEQGDSAMYLCASSSRQPTNEKLFFGSGTQLSVL.

Turning to this clone: The identical CDR3 is also encoded by other nucleotide sequences in the sample. The chain joins TRBV24-1 to TRBJ2-3; 7 nucleotides align to TRBD2. Germline V gene sequence: CDR1 KGHDR, CDR2 SFDVKD. The CDR3 extends over 14 amino acids. The V and J ends lost 4 bases and 1 base, in that order; junction bases with no gene match: 1. This chain's CDR3 is CATSDLAGTDTQYF. CDR3 bases: TGTGCCACCAGTGACCTAGCGGGCACAGATACGCAGTATTTT.

The chain uses TRBV5-6 and TRBJ1-5, with a possible D match to TRBD1 (6 bases). CDR3 length: 14 amino acids. V shed 4 bases and J shed 3 bases, with 11 bases lying between them. Germline V CDR1 and CDR2: SGHDT, YYEEEE. This CDR3 is CASSLQGANQPQHF. As DNA, the CDR3 is TGTGCCAGCAGCCTACAGGGCGCCAATCAGCCCCAGCATTTT.

V and J are TRBV18 and TRBJ2-3; D is undetermined. The CDR3 consists of 11 residues. With 3 bases removed from V and 6 bases from J, the gap between germline ends came to 4 bases. CDR1 is KGHSH, CDR2 LQKENI, per germline. The CDR3 is CASSPADTQYF. In DNA form, the CDR3 reads TGTGCCAGCTCACCCGCGGATACGCAGTATTTT.

This clone showed up just once. The chain has TRBV2 and TRBJ2-2; 7 bases agree with TRBD1. V lost 7 bases to trimming and J lost 0 bases; unmatched junction nucleotides: 5. The CDR3 has 15 amino acids. From germline, CDR1 is SNHLY and CDR2 FYNNEI. The CDR3 loop reads CASTEQGANTGELFF. CDR3 in DNA: TGTGCCAGCACTGAGCAGGGGGCGAACACCGGGGAGCTGTTTTTT.

The CDR3 nucleotides are TGTGCCAGCAGTTACTTTTCTAGCGGGAGGACAGATACGCAGTATTTT. It codes for CASSYFSSGRTDTQYF. The genes are TRBV6-5 and TRBJ2-3, with 11 bases aligning to TRBD2. The V segment lost 1 base and the J segment 3 bases; nucleotides outside the gene matches: 3. Germline V gene lookup returns CDR1 MNHEY and CDR2 SVGAGI. This CDR3 has 16 amino acids.

The chain recombines TRBV5-6 with TRBJ2-2; 9 nucleotides match TRBD2. This CDR3 spans 15 amino acids. CDR1 is SGHDT and CDR2 is YYEEEE in the germline V gene. With V trimmed by 3 bases and J by 4 bases, 4 bases remained unmatched. The CDR3 reads CASSSISGSTGELFF. CDR3 nucleotide sequence: TGTGCCAGCAGCTCGATTAGCGGGAGCACCGGGGAGCTGTTTTTT.

V is TRBV5-6 and J is TRBJ2-1; TRBD1 matches 9 bases. The germline CDR1 and CDR2 sequences are SGHDT and YYEEEE. The CDR3 is 17 amino acids. V shed 3 bases and J 3 bases; nucleotides not matched to a gene: 10. The CDR3 protein is CASSYKNRGQYYNEQFF. CDR3 bases: TGTGCCAGCAGCTACAAAAACAGGGGGCAGTACTACAATGAGCAGTTCTTC.

This chain connects TRBV28 to TRBJ2-5; D ambiguous. There are 15 residues in the CDR3. The germline V gene encodes CDR1 MDHEN and CDR2 SYDVKM. Trimming cost V 3 bases and J 1 base, with 12 bases left between them. CDR3 protein: CASSFRQLVQETQYF. The DNA for the CDR3 is TGTGCCAGCAGTTTTCGGCAGCTAGTCCAAGAGACCCAGTACTTC.

The chain recombines TRBV7-3 with TRBJ2-7, with 7 bases matching TRBD1. The CDR3 is 14 residues long. Germline CDR1 and CDR2: SGHTA and FQGTGA. After removal of 2 bases from V and 2 bases from J, the junction contained 3 bases not matched to a gene. The CDR3 reads CASSLGQVPYEQYF. The CDR3 region has the DNA TGTGCCAGCAGCTTAGGACAGGTACCCTACGAGCAGTACTTC.

J is TRBJ2-1 and V is TRBV5-4, with unresolved D. CDR1 SGHNT and CDR2 YYREEE come from the germline V gene (reference sequence). This CDR3 contains 16 residues. V was trimmed by 1 base and J by 0 bases, leaving 11 bases between them. The CDR3 DNA reads TGTGCCAGCAGCTTGTCTGTTCTGAGCTCCTACAATGAGCAGTTCTTC. Protein product: CASSLSVLSSYNEQFF. The complete variable domain, with remaining parts taken from reference TRBV5-4 and TRBJ2-1, reads ETGVTQSPTHLIKTRGQQVTLRCSSQSGHNTVSWYQQALGQGPQFIFQYYREEENGRGNFPPRFSGLQFPNYSSELNVNALELDDSALYLCASSLSVLSSYNEQFFGPGTRLTVL.

The V and J genes are TRBV28 and TRBJ2-2; no clear D. The V end was cut by 6 bases, the J end by 6 bases, with 17 bases between. This CDR3 region has 15 residues. CDR1 is MDHEN and CDR2 is SYDVKM in the germline V gene. Here the CDR3 DNA reads TGTGCCAGCAGCCACCCTCCGGGTCGCTCCGGGGAGCTGTTTTTT. Translating gives CASSHPPGRSGELFF.

The chain's CDR3 is CASSQGGSPNEKLFF. In nucleotides, the CDR3 is TGTGCCAGCAGCCAGGGGGGAAGCCCCAATGAAAAACTGTTTTTT. This chain joins TRBV14 and TRBJ1-4; D may be TRBD1 (5 bases). The V gene lost 3 bases and the J gene lost 5 bases, with 13 bases spanning the gap. CDR3 size: 15 residues. The V gene's germline CDR1 is SGHDN and CDR2 FVKESK. Using reference TRBV14 and TRBJ1-4 for the parts outside the CDR3, the full variable domain is EAGVTQFPSHSVIEKGQTVTLRCDPISGHDNLYWYRRVMGKEIKFLLHFVKESKQDESGMPNNRFLAERTGGTYSTLKVQPAELEDSGVYFCASSQGGSPNEKLFFGSGTQLSVL.

The chain employs TRBV4-2 and TRBJ2-7; possible D gene TRBD2, 5 bases. CDR1 is LGHNA and CDR2 is YNFKEQ in the germline V gene. V was shortened by 1 base and J by 3 bases, with 10 bases between the two germline ends. The CDR3 length is 14 residues. CDR3 residues: CASSQGTRFYEQYF. The CDR3 DNA follows: TGTGCCAGCAGCCAAGGCACTAGGTTCTACGAGCAGTACTTC.

The rearrangement joins TRBV4-1 to TRBJ2-1; 10 bases fit TRBD2. The CDR3 has 16 amino acids. CDR1 MGHRA and CDR2 YSYEKL come from the germline V gene. J gave up 10 bases and V 1 base, and 10 bases lay outside the gene matches. The CDR3 spells CASSQAGTSELREQFF. The CDR3 DNA sequence: TGCGCCAGCAGCCAAGCTGGGACTAGCGAATTGCGGGAGCAGTTCTTC.

The chain links TRBV2 to TRBJ2-2; maybe TRBD2 (5 bases). The germline V and J ends were trimmed by 4 bases and 0 bases, with 6 bases remaining between them. From germline, CDR1 is SNHLY and CDR2 FYNNEI. This CDR3 comprises 14 residues. The CDR3, as DNA: TGTGCCAGCAGTGCGGGAACGAACACCGGGGAGCTGTTTTTT. Its protein is CASSAGTNTGELFF.

CDR3 sequence (DNA): TGTGCCAGCAGTTACAGACTTAGTCAAGAGACCCAGTACTTC. Translating gives CASSYRLSQETQYF. V is TRBV6-5 and J is TRBJ2-5; the D is unclear. Germline V gives CDR1 MNHEY, CDR2 SVGAGI. The V end was cut by 2 bases, the J end by 2 bases, with 9 bases between. The CDR3 sequence is 14 residues long.

In this sample, this clone turned up once. This sequence joins TRBV24-1 and TRBJ1-5, with 7 bases identical to TRBD1. The germline V gene has CDR1 KGHDR and CDR2 SFDVKD. Trimming cost V 4 bases and J 7 bases; bases outside gene matches: 6. The CDR3 has 14 residues. CDR3 protein: CATSDPGGGQPQHF. The CDR3 DNA reads as TGTGCCACCAGTGACCCAGGGGGAGGCCAGCCCCAGCATTTT.

The chain employs TRBV6-5 and TRBJ2-2, with 7 bases fitting TRBD1. The V gene end was trimmed by 6 bases and the J gene end by 3 bases; junction bases not matched to a gene: 4. This CDR3 is 14 amino acids long. Germline CDR1 is MNHEY and CDR2 is SVGAGI. Here the CDR3 DNA reads TGTGCCAGCAGACAGGGGTATGACACCGGGGAGCTGTTTTTT. The encoded protein is CASRQGYDTGELFF.

The V gene is TRBV5-6, the J gene TRBJ1-5; D is unresolved. Trimming shortened V by 3 bases and J by 6 bases, and 13 bases separated the two germline ends. Germline lookup yields CDR1 SGHDT and CDR2 YYEEEE. This CDR3 has 14 residues. The DNA for the CDR3 is TGTGCCAGCAGCTCCTTCAGTTCGGGTCAGCCCCAGCATTTT. It is translated as CASSSFSSGQPQHF. Based on the CDR3 plus reference TRBV5-6 and TRBJ1-5, the full variable domain is DAGVTQSPTHLIKTRGQQVTLRCSPKSGHDTVSWYQQALGQGPQFIFQYYEEEERQRGNFPDRFSGHQFPNYSSELNVNALLLGDSALYLCASSSFSSGQPQHFGDGTRLSIL.

This chain links TRBV30 with TRBJ1-2; the D gene is possibly TRBD1 (6 bases). The CDR3 runs to 13 residues. CDR1 and CDR2 from the germline V gene are GTSNPN and SVGIG (reference sequence). V was shortened by 2 bases and J by 7 bases, with 14 bases between the two germline ends. This CDR3 reads CAWSSTGLSGYTF. The CDR3, as DNA: TGTGCCTGGAGTTCCACAGGGTTAAGTGGCTACACCTTC.

J is TRBJ2-5 and V is TRBV7-9, with 9 bases matching TRBD2. CDR3 size: 14 residues. J lost 2 bases, V lost 4 bases, and 2 bases had no gene match. Germline V gene data show CDR1 as SEHNR and CDR2 as FQNEAQ (reference sequence). DNA of the CDR3: TGTGCCAGCAGCTCCCTAGCGGGGCAAGAGACCCAGTACTTC. Residues: CASSSLAGQETQYF.

CDR3 loop: CASSQDRRVRTGALDGYTF. CDR3 nucleotides: TGTGCCAGCAGCCAAGATCGAAGGGTGCGGACAGGGGCCTTAGATGGCTACACCTTC. V and J are TRBV14 and TRBJ1-2; 9 nucleotides align to TRBD1. The V and J ends lost 0 bases and 6 bases, in that order; junction bases with no gene match: 17. The germline V gene encodes CDR1 SGHDN and CDR2 FVKESK. The CDR3 spans 19 residues.

Concerning this clone: The same CDR3 arises from other DNA sequences in this sample as well. The rearrangement joins TRBV28 to TRBJ2-7, with 7 bases fitting TRBD2. Germline CDR1 is MDHEN and CDR2 is SYDVKM. The CDR3 sequence is 14 residues long. Unmatched junction bases numbered 3, after V lost 3 bases and J lost 1 base. CDR3 coding DNA: TGTGCCAGCAGTTTCCCTAGCGGATCCTACGAGCAGTACTTC. Protein sequence: CASSFPSGSYEQYF.

This chain uses TRBV7-9 with TRBJ1-3; D gene uncertain. CDR1 and CDR2 from the germline V gene are SEHNR and FQNEAQ (reference sequence). Trimming pared 3 bases from V and 0 bases from J, leaving 9 bases between. This CDR3 comprises 15 residues. The CDR3 DNA follows: TGTGCCAGCAGCTTTACAGTTTACTCTGGAAACACCATATATTTT. Protein sequence: CASSFTVYSGNTIYF.

The chain carries TRBV7-8 and TRBJ2-5, with 7 bases lining up with TRBD1. Germline CDR1 reads SGHVS; CDR2 reads FQNEAQ. V lost 3 bases and J lost 0; bases outside the gene matches: 7. The CDR3 spans 16 residues. The CDR3 is CASSFPETGYQETQYF. CDR3 coding DNA: TGTGCCAGCAGCTTCCCCGAGACAGGGTACCAAGAGACCCAGTACTTC.